Listed below are T cell receptor beta chains from one sample, sequenced in a study of cytomegalovirus exposure and HLA in healthy donors. This table comes from immunoSEQ multiplex PCR, and its TCRdb copy is limited to in-frame clones, with some not included. The repertoire holds about 120,000 clones, with 60% to 80% as singletons. Sequenced: PBMCs. These receptors originate from a man in his forties or fifties in good health and CMV-seropositive. The CDR3 runs from the conserved cysteine through the conserved F or W. Each record gives: V gene, CDR3 protein.

V gene: TRBV29-1; CDR3 protein: CSVEPRGGGGETQYF
V gene: TRBV7-9; CDR3 protein: CASSLAGINRLMDNEQFF
V gene: TRBV18; CDR3 protein: CASSPPAGGAYNEQFF
V gene: TRBV27; CDR3 protein: CASSDNSYEQYF
V gene: TRBV6-1; CDR3 protein: CASSVRSAQNTEAFF
V gene: TRBV4-1; CDR3 protein: CASSPGQGAKGYTF
V gene: TRBV7-9; CDR3 protein: CASSLKGESNQPQHF
V gene: TRBV15; CDR3 protein: CATSSREGGFSSYEQYF
V gene: TRBV4-1; CDR3 protein: CASSQEGVSSGANVLTF
V gene: TRBV7-9; CDR3 protein: CASSGSGTEAFF
V gene: TRBV5-8; CDR3 protein: CASSFRRASYGYTF
V gene: TRBV19; CDR3 protein: CASSPDSRVYQPQHF
V gene: TRBV7-9; CDR3 protein: CASSPAPRTAYEQYF
V gene: TRBV28; CDR3 protein: CASTLTGLSTGGEQFF
V gene: TRBV7-9; CDR3 protein: CASSSGPRVTLAKNIQYF
V gene: TRBV7-9; CDR3 protein: CASSLTGVETQYF
V gene: TRBV11-2; CDR3 protein: CASSLALAGGGEQFF
V gene: TRBV7-2; CDR3 protein: CASSRALSLDGGELFF
V gene: TRBV7-2; CDR3 protein: CASSRQGSSYEQYF
V gene: TRBV10-1; CDR3 protein: CASSDARGWDTDTQYF
V gene: TRBV19; CDR3 protein: CASSVTRRTYNEQFF
V gene: TRBV4-1; CDR3 protein: CASSHSDLTQGYNEKLFF
V gene: TRBV4-1; CDR3 protein: CASRPISGRSYNEQFF
V gene: TRBV15; CDR3 protein: CATSRGTGAEAFF
V gene: TRBV18; CDR3 protein: CASSPGRGDTQYF
V gene: TRBV2; CDR3 protein: CASRPMGLAGGNEQYF
V gene: TRBV9; CDR3 protein: CASSAASGRRAYEQYF
V gene: TRBV19; CDR3 protein: CASSIAVLAGENEQYF
V gene: TRBV5-1; CDR3 protein: CASSFVAGWTDTQYF
V gene: TRBV18; CDR3 protein: CASSPLGSDEQYF
V gene: TRBV4-1; CDR3 protein: CASSQDPTGSNQYF
V gene: TRBV4-3; CDR3 protein: CASSHSQGGRGPTDTQYF
V gene: TRBV6-5; CDR3 protein: CASKGVAETQYF
V gene: TRBV5-1; CDR3 protein: CASSLLLSRGVENTGELFF
V gene: TRBV28; CDR3 protein: CASSGFRGYGYTF
V gene: TRBV11-3; CDR3 protein: CASSLVEDEQFF
V gene: TRBV4-1; CDR3 protein: CASTQAQGTVQPQHF
V gene: TRBV21-1; CDR3 protein: CANTSGITGELFF
V gene: TRBV4-1; CDR3 protein: CASSPSGRGIGELFF
V gene: TRBV29-1; CDR3 protein: CSVEGRTGEQFF
V gene: TRBV7-7; CDR3 protein: CASSPTILSRETQYF
V gene: TRBV2; CDR3 protein: CASSDPGYYGYTF
V gene: TRBV18; CDR3 protein: CASSPTAGFDSPLHF
V gene: TRBV7-2; CDR3 protein: CASSLVAFRETQYF
V gene: TRBV5-1; CDR3 protein: CASSRGQETGYTF
V gene: TRBV7-6; CDR3 protein: CASTHPGGRGGTDTQYF
V gene: TRBV20-1; CDR3 protein: CSAREGETQYF
V gene: TRBV28; CDR3 protein: CASSRDRGFSNQPQHF
V gene: TRBV25-1; CDR3 protein: CASSPLAGGSTDTQYF
V gene: TRBV28; CDR3 protein: CASSLRDFYSGANVLTF
V gene: TRBV23-1; CDR3 protein: CASKDKNYGYTF
V gene: TRBV6-5; CDR3 protein: CASRRQGASEKLFF
V gene: TRBV7-2; CDR3 protein: CASSWETNPSTDTQYF
V gene: TRBV5-4; CDR3 protein: CASSVDRGEQYF
V gene: TRBV2; CDR3 protein: CASSDRWTGFEQYF
V gene: TRBV7-9; CDR3 protein: CASSPGLAASYNEQFF
V gene: TRBV6-1; CDR3 protein: CASSEAVLGLPSTDTQYF
V gene: TRBV18; CDR3 protein: CASSRGTGNNQPQHF
V gene: TRBV5-4; CDR3 protein: CASSGAREKSTDTQYF